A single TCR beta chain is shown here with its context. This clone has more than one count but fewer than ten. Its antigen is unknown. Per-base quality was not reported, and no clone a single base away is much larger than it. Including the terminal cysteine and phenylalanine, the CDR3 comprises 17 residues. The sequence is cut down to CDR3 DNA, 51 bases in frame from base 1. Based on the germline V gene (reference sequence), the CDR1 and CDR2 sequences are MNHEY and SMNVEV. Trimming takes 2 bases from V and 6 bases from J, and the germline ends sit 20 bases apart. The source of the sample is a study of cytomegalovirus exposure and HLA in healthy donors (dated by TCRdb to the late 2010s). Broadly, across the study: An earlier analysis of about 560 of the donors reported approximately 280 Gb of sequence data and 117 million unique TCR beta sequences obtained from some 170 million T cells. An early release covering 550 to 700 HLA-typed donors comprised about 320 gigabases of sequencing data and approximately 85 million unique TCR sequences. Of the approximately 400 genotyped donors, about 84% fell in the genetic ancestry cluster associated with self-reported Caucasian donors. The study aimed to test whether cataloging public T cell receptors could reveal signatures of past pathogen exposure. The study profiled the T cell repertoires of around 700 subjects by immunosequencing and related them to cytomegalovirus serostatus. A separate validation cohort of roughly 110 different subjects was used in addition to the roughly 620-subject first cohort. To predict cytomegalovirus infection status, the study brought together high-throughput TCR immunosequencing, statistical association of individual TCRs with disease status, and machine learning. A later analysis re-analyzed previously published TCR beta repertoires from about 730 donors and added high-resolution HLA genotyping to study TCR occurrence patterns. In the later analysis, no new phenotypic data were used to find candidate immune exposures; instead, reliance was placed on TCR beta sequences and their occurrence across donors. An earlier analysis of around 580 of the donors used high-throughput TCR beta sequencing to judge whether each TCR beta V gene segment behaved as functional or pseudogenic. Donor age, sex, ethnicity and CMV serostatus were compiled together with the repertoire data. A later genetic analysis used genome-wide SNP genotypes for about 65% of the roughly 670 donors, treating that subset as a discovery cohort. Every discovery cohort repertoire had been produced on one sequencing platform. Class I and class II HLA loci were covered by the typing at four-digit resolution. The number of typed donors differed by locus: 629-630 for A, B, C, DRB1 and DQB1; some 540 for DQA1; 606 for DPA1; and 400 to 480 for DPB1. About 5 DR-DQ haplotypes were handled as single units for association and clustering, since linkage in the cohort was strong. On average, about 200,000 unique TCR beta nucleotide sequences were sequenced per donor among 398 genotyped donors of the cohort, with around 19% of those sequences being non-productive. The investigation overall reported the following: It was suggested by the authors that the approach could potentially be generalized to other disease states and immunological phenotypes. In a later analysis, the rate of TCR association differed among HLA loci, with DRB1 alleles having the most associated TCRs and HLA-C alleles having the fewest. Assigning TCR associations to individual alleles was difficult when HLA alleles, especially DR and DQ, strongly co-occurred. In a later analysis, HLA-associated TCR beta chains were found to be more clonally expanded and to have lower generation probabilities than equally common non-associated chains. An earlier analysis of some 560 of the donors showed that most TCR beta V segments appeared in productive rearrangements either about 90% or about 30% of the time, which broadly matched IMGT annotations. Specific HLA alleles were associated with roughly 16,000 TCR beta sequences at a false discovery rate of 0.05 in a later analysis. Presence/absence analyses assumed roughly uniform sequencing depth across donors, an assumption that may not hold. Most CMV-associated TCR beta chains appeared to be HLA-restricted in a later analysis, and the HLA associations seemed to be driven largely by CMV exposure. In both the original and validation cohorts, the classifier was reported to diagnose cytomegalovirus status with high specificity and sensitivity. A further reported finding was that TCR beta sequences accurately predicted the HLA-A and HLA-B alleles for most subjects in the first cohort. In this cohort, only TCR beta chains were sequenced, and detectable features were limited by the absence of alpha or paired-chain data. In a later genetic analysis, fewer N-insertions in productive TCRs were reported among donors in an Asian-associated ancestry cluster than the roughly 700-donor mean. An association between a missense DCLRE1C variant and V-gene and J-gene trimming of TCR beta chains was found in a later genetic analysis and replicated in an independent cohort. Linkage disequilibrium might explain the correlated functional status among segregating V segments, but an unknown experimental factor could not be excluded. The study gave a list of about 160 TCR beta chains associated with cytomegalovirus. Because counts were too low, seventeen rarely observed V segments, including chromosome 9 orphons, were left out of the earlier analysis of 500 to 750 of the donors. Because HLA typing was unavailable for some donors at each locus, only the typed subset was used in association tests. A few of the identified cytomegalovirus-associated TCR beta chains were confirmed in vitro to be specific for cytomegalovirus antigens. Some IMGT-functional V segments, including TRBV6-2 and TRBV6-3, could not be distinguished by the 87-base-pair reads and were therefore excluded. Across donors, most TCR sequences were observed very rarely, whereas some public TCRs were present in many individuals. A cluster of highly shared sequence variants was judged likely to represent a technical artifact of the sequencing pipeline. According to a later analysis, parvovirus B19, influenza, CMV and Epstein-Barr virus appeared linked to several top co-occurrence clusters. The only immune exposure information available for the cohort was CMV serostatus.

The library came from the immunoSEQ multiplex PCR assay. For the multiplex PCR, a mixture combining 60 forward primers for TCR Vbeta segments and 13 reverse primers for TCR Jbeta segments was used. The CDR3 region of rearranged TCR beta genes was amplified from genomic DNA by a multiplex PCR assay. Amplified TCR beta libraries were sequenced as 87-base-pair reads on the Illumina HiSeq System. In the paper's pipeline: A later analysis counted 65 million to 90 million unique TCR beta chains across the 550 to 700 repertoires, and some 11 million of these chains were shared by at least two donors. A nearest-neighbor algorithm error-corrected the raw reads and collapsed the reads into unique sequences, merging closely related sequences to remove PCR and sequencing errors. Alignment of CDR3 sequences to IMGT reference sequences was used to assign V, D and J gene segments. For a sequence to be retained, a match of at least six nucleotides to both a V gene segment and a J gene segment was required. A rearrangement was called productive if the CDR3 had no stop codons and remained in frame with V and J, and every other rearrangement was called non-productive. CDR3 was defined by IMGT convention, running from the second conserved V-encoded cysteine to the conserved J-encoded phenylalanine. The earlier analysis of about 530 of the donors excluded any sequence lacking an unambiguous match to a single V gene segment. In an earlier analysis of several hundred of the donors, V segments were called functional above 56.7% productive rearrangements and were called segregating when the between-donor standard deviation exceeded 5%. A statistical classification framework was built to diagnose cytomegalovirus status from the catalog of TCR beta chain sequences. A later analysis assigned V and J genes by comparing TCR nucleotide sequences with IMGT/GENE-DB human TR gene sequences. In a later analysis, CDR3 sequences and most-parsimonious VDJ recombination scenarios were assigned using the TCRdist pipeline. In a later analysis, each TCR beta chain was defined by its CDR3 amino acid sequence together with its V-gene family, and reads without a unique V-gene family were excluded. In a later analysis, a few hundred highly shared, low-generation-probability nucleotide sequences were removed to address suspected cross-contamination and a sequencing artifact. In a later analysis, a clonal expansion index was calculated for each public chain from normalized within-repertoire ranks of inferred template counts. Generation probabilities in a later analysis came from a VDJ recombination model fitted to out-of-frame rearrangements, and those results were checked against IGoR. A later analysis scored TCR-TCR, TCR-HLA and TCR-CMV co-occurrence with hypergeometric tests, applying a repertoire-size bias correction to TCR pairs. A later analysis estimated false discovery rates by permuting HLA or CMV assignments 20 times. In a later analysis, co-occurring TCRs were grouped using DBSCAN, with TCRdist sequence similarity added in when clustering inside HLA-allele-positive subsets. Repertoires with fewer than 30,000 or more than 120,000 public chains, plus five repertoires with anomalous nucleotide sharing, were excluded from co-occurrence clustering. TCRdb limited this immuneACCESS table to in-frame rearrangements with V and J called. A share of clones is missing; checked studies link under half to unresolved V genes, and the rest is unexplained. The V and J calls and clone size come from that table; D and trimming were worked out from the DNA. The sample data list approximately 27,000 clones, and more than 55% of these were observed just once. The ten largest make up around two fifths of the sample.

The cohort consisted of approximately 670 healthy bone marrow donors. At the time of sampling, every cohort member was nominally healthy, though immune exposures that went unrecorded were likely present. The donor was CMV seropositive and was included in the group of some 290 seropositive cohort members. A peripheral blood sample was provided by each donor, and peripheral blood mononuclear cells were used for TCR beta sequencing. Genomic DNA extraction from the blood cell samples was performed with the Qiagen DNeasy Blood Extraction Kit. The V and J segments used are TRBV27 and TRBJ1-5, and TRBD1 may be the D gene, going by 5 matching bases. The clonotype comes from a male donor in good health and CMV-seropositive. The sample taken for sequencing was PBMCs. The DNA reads TGTGCCAGCAGTTTAGACGGCCCAGGTAGGGGCGGTCAGCCCCAGCATTTT. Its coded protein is CASSLDGPGRGGQPQHF.